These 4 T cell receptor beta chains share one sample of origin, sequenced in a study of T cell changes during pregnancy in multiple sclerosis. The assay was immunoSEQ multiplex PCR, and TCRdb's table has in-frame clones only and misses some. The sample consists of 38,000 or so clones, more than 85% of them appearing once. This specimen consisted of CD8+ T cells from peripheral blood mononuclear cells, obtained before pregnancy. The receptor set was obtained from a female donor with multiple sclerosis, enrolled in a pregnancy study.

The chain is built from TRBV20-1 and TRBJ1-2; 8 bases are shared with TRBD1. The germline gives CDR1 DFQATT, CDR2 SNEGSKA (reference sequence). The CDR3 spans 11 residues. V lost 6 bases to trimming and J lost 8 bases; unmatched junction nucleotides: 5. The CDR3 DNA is TGCAGTGCCCCGGACAGGGCCGGCTACACCTTC. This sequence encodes CSAPDRAGYTF.

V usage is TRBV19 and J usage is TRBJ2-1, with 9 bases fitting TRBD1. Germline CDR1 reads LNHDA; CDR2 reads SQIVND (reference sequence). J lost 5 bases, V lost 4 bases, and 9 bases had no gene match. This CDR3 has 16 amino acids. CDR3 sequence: CASSKLGQGLHNEQFF. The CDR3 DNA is TGTGCCAGTAGTAAATTGGGACAGGGTCTGCACAATGAGCAGTTCTTC.

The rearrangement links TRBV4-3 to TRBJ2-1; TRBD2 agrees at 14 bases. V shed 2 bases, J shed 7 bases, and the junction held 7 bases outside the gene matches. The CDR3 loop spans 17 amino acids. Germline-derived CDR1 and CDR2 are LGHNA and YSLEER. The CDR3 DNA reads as TGCGCCAGCAGCCAAAGCAGAAGGACTAGCGGGAGGAATGAGCAGTTCTTC. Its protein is CASSQSRRTSGRNEQFF.

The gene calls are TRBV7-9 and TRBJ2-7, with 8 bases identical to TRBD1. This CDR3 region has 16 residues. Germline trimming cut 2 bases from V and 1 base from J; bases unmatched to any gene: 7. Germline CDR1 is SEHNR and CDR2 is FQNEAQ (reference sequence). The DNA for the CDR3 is TGTGCCAGCAGCTTAAGTCGACAGGGGACTTCCTACGAGCAGTACTTC. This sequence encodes CASSLSRQGTSYEQYF.